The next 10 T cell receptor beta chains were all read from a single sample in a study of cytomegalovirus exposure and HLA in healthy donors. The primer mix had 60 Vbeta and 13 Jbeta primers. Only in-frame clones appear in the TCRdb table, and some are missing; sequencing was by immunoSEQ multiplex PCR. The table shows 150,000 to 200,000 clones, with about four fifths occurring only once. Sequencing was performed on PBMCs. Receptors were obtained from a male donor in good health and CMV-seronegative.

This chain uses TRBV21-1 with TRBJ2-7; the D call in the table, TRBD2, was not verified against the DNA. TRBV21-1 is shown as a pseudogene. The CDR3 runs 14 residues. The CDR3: CASSKAPGRGEQYF. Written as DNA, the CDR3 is TGTGCCAGCAGCAAAGCCCCAGGGAGGGGTGAGCAGTACTTC.

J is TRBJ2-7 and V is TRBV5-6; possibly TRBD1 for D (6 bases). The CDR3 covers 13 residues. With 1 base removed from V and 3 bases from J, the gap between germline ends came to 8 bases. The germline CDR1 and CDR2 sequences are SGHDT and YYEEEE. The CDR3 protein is CASSLLQGYEQYF. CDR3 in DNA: TGTGCCAGCAGCTTGCTACAGGGCTACGAGCAGTACTTC.

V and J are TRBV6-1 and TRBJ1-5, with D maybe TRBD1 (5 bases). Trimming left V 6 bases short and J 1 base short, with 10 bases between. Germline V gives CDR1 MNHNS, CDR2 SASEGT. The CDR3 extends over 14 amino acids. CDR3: CASRQGISNQPQHF. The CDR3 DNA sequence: TGTGCCAGCAGGCAGGGTATCAGCAATCAGCCCCAGCATTTT.

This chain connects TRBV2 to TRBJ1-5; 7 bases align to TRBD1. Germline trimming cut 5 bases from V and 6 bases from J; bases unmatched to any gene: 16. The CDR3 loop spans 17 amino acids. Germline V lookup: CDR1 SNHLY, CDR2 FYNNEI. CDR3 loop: CASSYQRATGVSQPQHF. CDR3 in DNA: TGTGCCAGCAGTTACCAAAGGGCCACAGGGGTTAGTCAGCCCCAGCATTTT.

The CDR3 loop reads CASSASGELFF. The CDR3 DNA reads TGCGCCAGCAGTGCGAGCGGGGAGCTGTTTTTT. The chain links TRBV4-1 to TRBJ2-2; D is uncertain. The CDR3 loop spans 11 amino acids. Germline V gives CDR1 MGHRA, CDR2 YSYEKL. Trimming stripped 6 bases from V and 7 bases from J, with 6 bases between.

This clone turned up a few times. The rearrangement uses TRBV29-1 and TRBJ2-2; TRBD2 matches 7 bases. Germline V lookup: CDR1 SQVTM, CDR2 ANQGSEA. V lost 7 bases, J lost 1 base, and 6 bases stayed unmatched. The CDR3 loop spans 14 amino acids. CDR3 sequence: CSASGLQNTGELFF. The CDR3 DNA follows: TGCAGCGCCTCGGGACTACAGAACACCGGGGAGCTGTTTTTT.

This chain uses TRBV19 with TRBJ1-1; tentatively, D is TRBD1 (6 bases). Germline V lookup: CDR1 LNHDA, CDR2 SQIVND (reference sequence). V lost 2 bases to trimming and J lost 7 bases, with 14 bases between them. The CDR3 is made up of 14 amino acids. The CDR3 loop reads CASSILGGGFEAFF. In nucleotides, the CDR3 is TGTGCCAGTAGTATACTGGGGGGGGGCTTTGAAGCTTTCTTT.

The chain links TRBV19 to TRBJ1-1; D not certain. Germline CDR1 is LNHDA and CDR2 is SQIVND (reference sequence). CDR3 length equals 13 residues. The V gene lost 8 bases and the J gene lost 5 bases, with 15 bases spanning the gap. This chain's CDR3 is CASSDGLRTEAFF. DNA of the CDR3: TGTGCCAGTTCAGACGGCCTCAGGACTGAAGCTTTCTTT.

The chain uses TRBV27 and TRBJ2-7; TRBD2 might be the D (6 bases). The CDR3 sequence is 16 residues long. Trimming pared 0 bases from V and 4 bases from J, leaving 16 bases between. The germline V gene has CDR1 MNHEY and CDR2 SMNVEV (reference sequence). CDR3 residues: CASSLSGPSGGYEQYF. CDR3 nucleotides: TGTGCCAGCAGTTTATCCGGTCCTAGTGGGGGGTACGAGCAGTACTTC.

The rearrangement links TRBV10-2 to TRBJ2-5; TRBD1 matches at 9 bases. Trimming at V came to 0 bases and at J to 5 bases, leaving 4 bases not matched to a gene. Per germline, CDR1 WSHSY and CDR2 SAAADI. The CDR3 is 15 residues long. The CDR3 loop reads CASSESGTGRETQYF. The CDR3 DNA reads TGCGCCAGCAGTGAGTCCGGGACAGGGAGGGAGACCCAGTACTTC.